Below, one T cell receptor beta chain is given with its context. The CDR3 runs 15 residues. The V gene lost 0 bases and the J gene lost 7 bases, with 15 bases spanning the gap. The germline gives CDR1 SNHLY, CDR2 FYNNEI. These data originate in a study of blood T cell repertoires in COVID-19. Turning to the study itself: From T cells, B-cell-depleted T cells, or PBMCs came the material, which was cDNA or gDNA.

Profiled with immunoSEQ multiplex PCR; TCRdb holds only in-frame clones, not every one. The sample consists of about 140,000 clones, around 80% of them appearing once. The sequencing input was peripheral blood. The clonotype was recovered from a woman aged 80 or older with active or convalescent COVID-19. This chain joins TRBV2 and TRBJ2-5; D perhaps matches TRBD2 (7 bases). In nucleotides, the CDR3 is TGTGCCAGCAGTGAAGCGCAGGGGACTATGACGACCCAGTACTTC. Its protein product is CASSEAQGTMTTQYF.